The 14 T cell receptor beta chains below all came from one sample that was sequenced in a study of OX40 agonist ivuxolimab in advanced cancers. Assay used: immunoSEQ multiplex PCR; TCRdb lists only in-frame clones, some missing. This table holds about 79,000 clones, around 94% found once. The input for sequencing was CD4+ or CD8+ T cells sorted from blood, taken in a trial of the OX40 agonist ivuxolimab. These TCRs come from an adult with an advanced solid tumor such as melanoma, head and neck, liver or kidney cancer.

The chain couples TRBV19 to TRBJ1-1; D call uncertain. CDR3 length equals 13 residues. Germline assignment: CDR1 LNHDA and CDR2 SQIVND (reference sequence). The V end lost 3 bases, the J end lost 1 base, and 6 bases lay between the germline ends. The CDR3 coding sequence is TGTGCCAGTAGTATGCTAGGGAACACTGAAGCTTTCTTT. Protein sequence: CASSMLGNTEAFF.

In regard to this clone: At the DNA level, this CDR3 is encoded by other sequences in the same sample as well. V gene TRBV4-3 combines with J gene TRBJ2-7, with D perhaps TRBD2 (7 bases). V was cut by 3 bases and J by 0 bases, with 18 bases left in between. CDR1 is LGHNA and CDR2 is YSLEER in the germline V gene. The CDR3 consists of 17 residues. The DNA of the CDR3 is TGCGCCAGCAGCCAGGATCCCGGGGGGCCTAGCTCCTACGAGCAGTACTTC. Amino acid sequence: CASSQDPGGPSSYEQYF.

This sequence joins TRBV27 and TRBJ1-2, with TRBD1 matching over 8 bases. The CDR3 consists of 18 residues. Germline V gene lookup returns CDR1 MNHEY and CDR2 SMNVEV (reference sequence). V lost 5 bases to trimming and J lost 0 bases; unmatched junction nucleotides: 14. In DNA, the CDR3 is TGTGCCAGCAGTCCCCCGATTGGACAGGGATTGACTAACTATGGCTACACCTTC. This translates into CASSPPIGQGLTNYGYTF.

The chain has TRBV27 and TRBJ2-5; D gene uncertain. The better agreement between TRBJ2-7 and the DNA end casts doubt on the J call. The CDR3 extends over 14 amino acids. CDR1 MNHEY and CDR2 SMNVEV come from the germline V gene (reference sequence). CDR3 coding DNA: TGTGCCAGCAGTTTAACGGCGTACTCCTACGAGCAGTACTTC. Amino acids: CASSLTAYSYEQYF.

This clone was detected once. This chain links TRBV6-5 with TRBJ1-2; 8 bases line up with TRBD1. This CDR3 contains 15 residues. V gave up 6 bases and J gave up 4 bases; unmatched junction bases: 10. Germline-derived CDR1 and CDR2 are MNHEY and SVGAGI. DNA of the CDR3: TGTGCCAGCAGACCTGAAACAGGGGGAGTCTATGGCTACACCTTC. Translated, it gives CASRPETGGVYGYTF.

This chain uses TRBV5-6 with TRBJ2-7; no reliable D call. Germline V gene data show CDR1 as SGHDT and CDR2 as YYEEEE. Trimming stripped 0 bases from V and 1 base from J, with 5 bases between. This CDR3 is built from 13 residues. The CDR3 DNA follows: TGTGCCAGCAGCTTGGATAATTCCTACGAGCAGTACTTC. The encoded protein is CASSLDNSYEQYF.

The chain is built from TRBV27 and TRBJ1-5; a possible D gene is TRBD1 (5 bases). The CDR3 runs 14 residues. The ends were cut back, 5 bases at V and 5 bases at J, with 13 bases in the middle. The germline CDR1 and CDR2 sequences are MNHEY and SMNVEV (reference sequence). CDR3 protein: CASSPQGLYQPQHF. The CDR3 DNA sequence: TGTGCCAGCAGTCCTCAGGGACTCTATCAGCCCCAGCATTTT.

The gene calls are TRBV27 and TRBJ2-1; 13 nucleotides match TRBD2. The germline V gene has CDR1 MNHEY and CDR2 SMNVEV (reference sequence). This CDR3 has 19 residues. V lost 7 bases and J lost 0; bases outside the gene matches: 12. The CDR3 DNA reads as TGTGCCAGCACCCCGGGACTAGCGGGACCAACTAACTCCTACAATGAGCAGTTCTTC. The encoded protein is CASTPGLAGPTNSYNEQFF.

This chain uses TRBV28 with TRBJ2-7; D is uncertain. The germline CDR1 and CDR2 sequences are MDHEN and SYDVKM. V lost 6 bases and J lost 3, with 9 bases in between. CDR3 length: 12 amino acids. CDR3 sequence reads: CASSRLYYEQYF. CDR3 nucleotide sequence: TGTGCCAGCAGCCGACTCTACTACGAGCAGTACTTC.

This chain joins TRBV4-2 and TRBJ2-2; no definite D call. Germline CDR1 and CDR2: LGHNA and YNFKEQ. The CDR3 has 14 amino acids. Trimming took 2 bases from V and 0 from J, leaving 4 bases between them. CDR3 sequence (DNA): TGTGCCAGCAGCCAATCCACGAACACCGGGGAGCTGTTTTTT. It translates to CASSQSTNTGELFF.

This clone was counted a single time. The DNA for the CDR3 is TGTGCCAGCAGGGACAATGAGCAGTTCTTC. The encoded protein is CASRDNEQFF. The chain links TRBV6-1 to TRBJ2-1; D gene unclear. Trimming pared 6 bases from V and 5 bases from J, leaving 2 bases between. Germline values: CDR1 MNHNS, CDR2 SASEGT. The CDR3 totals 10 residues.

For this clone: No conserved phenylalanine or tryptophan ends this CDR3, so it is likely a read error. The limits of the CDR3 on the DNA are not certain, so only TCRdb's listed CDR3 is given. Here the CDR3 reads CSVGGGDSALP. This sequence joins TRBV29-1 and TRBJ1-2; no DNA check was done on the table's D call, TRBD1. The CDR3 has 11 residues if both end residues are counted. Germline V CDR1 and CDR2: SQVTM, ANQGSEA.

This CDR3 reads CASSLDTRQARWPEAFF. The CDR3 coding sequence is TGTGCCAGCAGCTTAGATACCCGACAGGCGAGGTGGCCTGAAGCTTTCTTT. V is TRBV11-3 and J is TRBJ1-1; possibly TRBD1 for D (6 bases). This CDR3 comprises 17 residues. The ends were cut back, 0 bases at V and 6 bases at J, with 20 bases in the middle. The germline V gene has CDR1 SGHNT and CDR2 YENEEA.

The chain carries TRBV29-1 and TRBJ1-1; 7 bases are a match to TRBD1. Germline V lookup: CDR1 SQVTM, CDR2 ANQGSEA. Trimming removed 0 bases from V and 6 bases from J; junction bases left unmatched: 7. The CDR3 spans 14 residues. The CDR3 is CSVEDSPGGAEAFF. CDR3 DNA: TGCAGCGTTGAAGATTCTCCAGGGGGGGCTGAAGCTTTCTTT.